The 12 T cell receptor beta chains below all came from one sample that was sequenced in a study of blood T cell repertoires in COVID-19. TCRdb keeps only in-frame clones here, not all; method: immunoSEQ multiplex PCR. Of some 500,000 clones listed, 85% to 90% were seen once; the top ten hold about 1.7%. The material sequenced was PBMCs or T cells enriched from blood (not recorded which). The receptors come from a woman aged 40 to 49 who had recovered from COVID-19.

The V and J genes are TRBV29-1 and TRBJ2-1; 11 bases are a match to TRBD2. V lost 4 bases and J lost 5; bases outside the gene matches: 1. The CDR3 is 13 amino acids. CDR1 SQVTM and CDR2 ANQGSEA come from the germline V gene. CDR3 nucleotides: TGCAGCGTTGGACTAGCGGGAAACAATGAGCAGTTCTTC. It specifies CSVGLAGNNEQFF.

As for this clone: Additional DNA sequences in this sample encode the identical CDR3. The rearrangement links TRBV27 to TRBJ1-1; a weak D match, TRBD1 (6 bases). The CDR3 spans 14 residues. V was pared by 2 bases and J by 0 bases, with 7 bases between. CDR1 MNHEY and CDR2 SMNVEV come from the germline V gene (reference sequence). The CDR3 protein is CASSLTGLNTEAFF. The DNA of the CDR3 is TGTGCCAGCAGTTTAACAGGGCTGAACACTGAAGCTTTCTTT.

In this sample, this clone turned up a few times. V is TRBV11-2 and J is TRBJ1-4; D is possibly TRBD1 (6 bases). The germline CDR1 and CDR2 sequences are SGHAT and FQNNGV. The length of the CDR3 is 14 residues. V shed 2 bases and J shed 5 bases, with 9 bases lying between them. In DNA form, the CDR3 reads TGTGCCAGCAGCTTAAGTACAGGGAATGAAAAACTGTTTTTT. This gives the protein CASSLSTGNEKLFF.

This rearrangement joins TRBV28 to TRBJ2-7; D may be TRBD1 (10 bases). Germline V lookup: CDR1 MDHEN, CDR2 SYDVKM. V shed 3 bases and J shed 2 bases, with 17 bases lying between them. The CDR3 contains 16 residues. CDR3 DNA: TGTGCCAGCAGTTTTTCTAGCGGGACAGGGGCCTACGAGCAGTACTTC. The encoded protein is CASSFSSGTGAYEQYF.

This clone was seen once. The V gene is TRBV30, the J gene TRBJ2-2, with D perhaps matching TRBD2 (5 bases). Germline V lookup: CDR1 GTSNPN, CDR2 SVGIG (reference sequence). V shed 3 bases and J shed 6 bases, with 14 bases lying between them. The CDR3 sequence is 14 residues long. CDR3 nucleotides: TGTGCCTGGAGGGGTGAGGAGGACGCCGGGGAGCTGTTTTTT. Encoded protein: CAWRGEEDAGELFF.

V usage is TRBV3-1 (or the pseudogene TRBV3-2) and J usage is TRBJ2-1; TRBD2 matches at 10 bases. Germline values: CDR1 LGHDT, CDR2 YNNKEL (reference sequence). J was trimmed by 5 bases and V by 4 bases; bases with no gene match: 20. The CDR3 runs to 20 residues. CDR3 bases: TGTGCCAGCAGCCCCCGGCTTGGGACTAGCGTACACCGGGCCCACAATGAGCAGTTCTTC. This sequence encodes CASSPRLGTSVHRAHNEQFF.

The V call is TRBV19, the J call TRBJ2-7; 7 positions match TRBD2. Per the germline V gene, CDR1 is LNHDA and CDR2 is SQIVND (reference sequence). CDR3 size: 17 residues. The J segment lost 1 base and the V segment lost 3 bases, leaving 12 bases of the junction unmatched. The CDR3 here is CASSMINSGSGSYEQYF. DNA of the CDR3: TGTGCCAGTAGTATGATTAATAGCGGGTCTGGTTCCTACGAGCAGTACTTC.

The rearrangement joins TRBV15 to TRBJ1-4, with D uncertain. CDR3 length: 13 amino acids. Trimming pared 0 bases from V and 7 bases from J, leaving 6 bases between. From germline, CDR1 is LNHNV and CDR2 YYDKDF (reference sequence). This CDR3 is CATSRDLGEKLFF. In DNA form, the CDR3 reads TGTGCCACCAGCAGAGATCTAGGTGAAAAACTGTTTTTT.

The V and J genes are TRBV4-1 and TRBJ1-2; D unclear. Germline CDR1 is MGHRA and CDR2 is YSYEKL. V was cut by 0 bases and J by 3 bases, with 8 bases left in between. This CDR3 is built from 14 residues. CDR3 residues: CASSQDRGYYGYTF. CDR3 in DNA: TGCGCCAGCAGCCAAGATCGGGGATACTATGGCTACACCTTC.

V is TRBV5-4 and J is TRBJ2-1; D is unresolved. V gave up 0 bases and J gave up 6 bases, with 13 bases separating them. This CDR3 is 15 amino acids long. The germline gives CDR1 SGHNT, CDR2 YYREEE (reference sequence). DNA of the CDR3: TGTGCCAGCAGCTTGGGCTTCAAGCTGCTCAATGAGCAGTTCTTC. Residues: CASSLGFKLLNEQFF.

This chain joins TRBV5-1 and TRBJ2-6; weak D call: TRBD1 (5 bases). The V and J ends lost 4 bases and 4 bases respectively, with 15 bases between them. The CDR3 length is 16 residues. Germline V CDR1 and CDR2: SGHRS, YFSETQ. Here the CDR3 reads CASSPSGILGANVLTF. The CDR3 bases are TGCGCCAGCAGCCCCTCAGGGATTCTGGGGGCCAACGTCCTGACTTTC.

This clone came up a few times. As the CDR3 is not closed by the conserved phenylalanine or tryptophan, this likely results from a read error. It is unclear where the CDR3 begins or ends on the DNA, so no DNA is shown, and the CDR3 is as TCRdb lists it. The chain uses TRBV6-4 and TRBJ1-1; the table calls TRBD1, which could not be checked here. CDR1 is MRHNA and CDR2 is SNTAGT in the germline V gene. The CDR3 totals 11 residues, both ends included. This CDR3 is CASTIPQGRVI.